This entry lists 32 T cell receptor beta chains sequenced from one sample in a study of blood T cells in healthy people across ages. Combining a sample-barcoded 5' primer with a J-beta primer mix, a second PCR ran for about 7 to 11 cycles. TCRdb called the 5' RACE reads again in MiXCR, with one record for every CDR3 protein. The table lists some 900,000 distinct CDR3 sequences, 48% of them singletons. Sequences were obtained from blood. The source of these receptors is a young man in good health.

The chain is built from TRBV20-1 and TRBJ1-2; 8 nucleotides align to TRBD1. J was trimmed by 8 bases and V by 6 bases; bases with no gene match: 8. Germline V gene lookup returns CDR1 DFQATT and CDR2 SNEGSKA (reference sequence). The CDR3 spans 12 residues. The CDR3 is CSAPDRGQGYTF. CDR3 DNA: TGCAGTGCGCCAGACAGGGGACAGGGCTACACCTTC.

The chain joins TRBV7-2 to TRBJ1-2, with 8 bases fitting TRBD1. V lost 6 bases to trimming and J lost 7 bases; unmatched junction nucleotides: 16. CDR3 length: 16 residues. Per germline, CDR1 SGHTA and CDR2 FQGNSA. CDR3: CASSVNLAGGLGGYTF. In DNA, the CDR3 is TGTGCCAGCAGTGTAAATTTGGCAGGGGGCCTCGGTGGCTACACCTTC.

In this sample, this clonotype turned up a few times. This rearrangement joins TRBV11-2 to TRBJ2-3; D is ambiguous. This CDR3 region has 13 residues. V was shortened by 6 bases and J by 0 bases, with 7 bases between the two germline ends. Per the germline V gene, CDR1 is SGHAT and CDR2 is FQNNGV. The CDR3, as DNA: TGTGCCAGCAGTCCTATTAGCACAGATACGCAGTATTTT. Protein: CASSPISTDTQYF.

The V call is TRBV5-1, the J call TRBJ1-3; D is perhaps TRBD1 (5 bases). The germline CDR1 and CDR2 sequences are SGHRS and YFSETQ. Trimming removed 4 bases from V and 4 bases from J, with 12 bases in between. The length of the CDR3 is 14 residues. CDR3 sequence reads: CASSTTGPGNTIYF. In DNA form, the CDR3 reads TGCGCCAGCAGCACTACAGGCCCCGGAAACACCATATATTTT.

This clonotype came up a few times. The chain uses TRBV21-1 and TRBJ2-1; TRBD2, the table's D call, lacks a check against the DNA. TRBV21-1 is a known pseudogene. CDR3 length equals 18 residues. Written as DNA, the CDR3 is TGTGCCAGCAGCAGGGGGACTAGCGGCCCGAGCTCCTACAATGAGCAGTTCTTC. Residues: CASSRGTSGPSSYNEQFF.

The V gene is TRBV4-1, the J gene TRBJ2-5; tentatively, D is TRBD2 (5 bases). Trimming took 0 bases from V and 7 from J, leaving 12 bases between them. CDR3 length: 14 amino acids. Germline V gene sequence: CDR1 MGHRA, CDR2 YSYEKL. The DNA of the CDR3 is TGCGCCAGCAGCCAAGAGGGAGAGGTTGGGACCCAGTACTTC. This codes for CASSQEGEVGTQYF.

The J gene is TRBJ2-7, the V gene TRBV3-1; a possible D gene is TRBD2 (5 bases). V was clipped by 4 bases and J by 4 bases, with 14 bases between them. There are 14 residues in the CDR3. Germline V gives CDR1 LGHDT, CDR2 YNNKEL (reference sequence). CDR3 protein: CASSPYLGLYEQYF. CDR3 DNA sequence: TGTGCCAGCAGCCCATATCTAGGACTGTACGAGCAGTACTTC.

This clonotype was found a few times. The V call is TRBV30, the J call TRBJ1-5; D unclear. The length of the CDR3 is 10 residues. The V end lost 0 bases, the J end lost 6 bases, and 0 bases lay between the germline ends. CDR1 is GTSNPN, CDR2 SVGIG, per germline (reference sequence). CDR3: CAWSVQPQHF. CDR3 coding DNA: TGTGCCTGGAGTGTTCAGCCCCAGCATTTT.

The chain is built from TRBV6-5 and TRBJ1-1; D unclear. Trimming removed 6 bases at V and 3 bases at J, with 11 bases between. This CDR3 region has 13 residues. Germline V gene lookup returns CDR1 MNHEY and CDR2 SVGAGI. The CDR3 protein is CASSRDEDTEAFF. CDR3 sequence (DNA): TGTGCCAGCAGCCGTGACGAAGACACTGAAGCTTTCTTT.

This clonotype was detected only a few times. V gene TRBV7-2 combines with J gene TRBJ2-5; possibly TRBD1 or TRBD2 for D (5 bases each). Germline CDR1 and CDR2: SGHTA and FQGNSA. CDR3 length equals 14 residues. The V and J ends lost 1 base and 2 bases respectively, with 8 bases between them. The CDR3 DNA reads TGTGCCAGCAGCTTAGAGTGGGGGCAAGAGACCCAGTACTTC. Protein product: CASSLEWGQETQYF.

In its sample, this clonotype was seen a few times. The rearrangement joins TRBV20-1 to TRBJ2-3; D unresolved. With 3 bases removed from V and 0 bases from J, the gap between germline ends came to 7 bases. The CDR3 length is 13 residues. CDR1 and CDR2 from the germline V gene are DFQATT and SNEGSKA (reference sequence). CDR3 nucleotide sequence: TGCAGTGCTAGTGGAGCTAGCACAGATACGCAGTATTTT. Amino acid sequence: CSASGASTDTQYF.

V usage is TRBV4-1 and J usage is TRBJ2-1; no clear D. The germline V gene has CDR1 MGHRA and CDR2 YSYEKL. Trimming took 0 bases from V and 10 from J, leaving 10 bases between them. This CDR3 has 13 residues. The CDR3 is CASSQDSFYEQFF. The CDR3 DNA reads as TGCGCCAGCAGCCAAGATAGTTTCTACGAGCAGTTCTTC.

The chain joins TRBV20-1 to TRBJ2-7; the match to TRBD2 covers 9 bases. The CDR3 length is 15 residues. Germline V gene sequence: CDR1 DFQATT, CDR2 SNEGSKA (reference sequence). Trimming at V came to 0 bases and at J to 10 bases, leaving 13 bases not matched to a gene. The CDR3 DNA follows: TGCAGTGCTAGAGAGGGCAGCGGGGGGCGGGTTACCCAGTACTTC. It codes for CSAREGSGGRVTQYF.

The J gene is TRBJ2-3, the V gene TRBV4-1; 10 bases fit TRBD2. In germline, CDR1 is MGHRA, CDR2 YSYEKL. The V and J ends lost 0 bases and 0 bases, in that order; junction bases with no gene match: 9. The CDR3 contains 19 residues. CDR3 in DNA: TGCGCCAGCAGCCAAGATCTTCAGCGGGGGGGGATTAGCACAGATACGCAGTATTTT. It codes for CASSQDLQRGGISTDTQYF.

This clonotype was recorded a few times. Here the CDR3 reads CASSHPRTDTQYF. DNA for the CDR3: TGCGCCAGCAGCCATCCTCGCACAGATACGCAGTATTTT. The V gene is TRBV5-1, the J gene TRBJ2-3; the D is unclear. This CDR3 contains 13 residues. The V gene's germline CDR1 is SGHRS and CDR2 YFSETQ. Trimming shortened V by 4 bases and J by 1 base, and 7 bases separated the two germline ends.

The sample holds a few counts of this clonotype. The chain employs TRBV5-1 and TRBJ2-3; 8 bases agree with TRBD2. The CDR3 is 15 residues long. With V trimmed by 2 bases and J by 3 bases, 5 bases remained unmatched. Germline loops: CDR1 SGHRS, CDR2 YFSETQ. This CDR3 is CASSFGGGMTDTQYF. In DNA, the CDR3 is TGCGCCAGCAGCTTCGGCGGGGGGATGACAGATACGCAGTATTTT.

The chain joins TRBV5-1 to TRBJ2-1; 10 nucleotides agree with TRBD2. Germline V gene lookup returns CDR1 SGHRS and CDR2 YFSETQ. Germline trimming cut 0 bases from V and 4 bases from J; bases unmatched to any gene: 4. CDR3 length: 16 amino acids. CDR3 sequence: CASSLARTSGYNEQFF. Here the CDR3 DNA reads TGCGCCAGCAGCTTGGCTAGGACTAGCGGTTACAATGAGCAGTTCTTC.

In this sample, this clonotype turned up a few times. The chain carries TRBV9 and TRBJ2-7, with 10 positions matching TRBD1. The CDR3 totals 15 residues. V shed 2 bases and J 3 bases; nucleotides not matched to a gene: 5. The germline V gene encodes CDR1 SGDLS and CDR2 YYNGEE. CDR3 amino acids: CASSVGQGSGYEQYF. Written as DNA, the CDR3 is TGTGCCAGCAGCGTGGGACAGGGGAGCGGCTACGAGCAGTACTTC.

V is TRBV25-1 and J is TRBJ1-2; D is uncertain. The germline V gene encodes CDR1 MGHDK and CDR2 SYGVNS. The V end lost 3 bases, the J end lost 2 bases, and 13 bases lay between the germline ends. The CDR3 loop spans 15 amino acids. This CDR3 reads CASSDPDSINYGYTF. The CDR3 DNA sequence: TGTGCCAGCAGTGACCCTGACTCAATCAACTATGGCTACACCTTC.

This clonotype turned up a few times. The chain combines TRBV4-2 with TRBJ2-4, with 7 bases that match TRBD1. The CDR3 has 18 amino acids. Trimming at V came to 0 bases and at J to 2 bases, leaving 10 bases not matched to a gene. Per the germline V gene, CDR1 is LGHNA and CDR2 is YNFKEQ. CDR3 in DNA: TGTGCCAGCAGCCAAGAGGACACAGGGGCATTAACCAAAAACATTCAGTACTTC. As protein: CASSQEDTGALTKNIQYF.

This rearrangement joins TRBV20-1 to TRBJ2-3; maybe TRBD2 (6 bases). Per the germline V gene, CDR1 is DFQATT and CDR2 is SNEGSKA (reference sequence). V gave up 4 bases and J gave up 6 bases, with 17 bases separating them. The CDR3 has 14 amino acids. The CDR3 DNA sequence: TGCAGTGCTAAAAGTGGGGGGACCAAGGATACGCAGTATTTT. Translation: CSAKSGGTKDTQYF.

V usage is TRBV6-5 and J usage is TRBJ1-4, with unresolved D. Germline V CDR1 and CDR2: MNHEY, SVGAGI. Trimming stripped 7 bases from V and 7 bases from J, with 10 bases between. CDR3 length equals 12 residues. The CDR3 sequence: CASKGSTEKLFF. CDR3 nucleotides: TGTGCCAGCAAAGGAAGCACTGAAAAACTGTTTTTT.

The sample holds a few counts of this clonotype. The chain couples TRBV15 to TRBJ2-2; no reliable D call. CDR3 length equals 13 residues. The V end lost 4 bases, the J end lost 5 bases, and 8 bases lay between the germline ends. Per germline, CDR1 LNHNV and CDR2 YYDKDF (reference sequence). The DNA for the CDR3 is TGTGCCACCAGCACCCGTGAGACCGGGGAGCTGTTTTTT. Its translation: CATSTRETGELFF.

This clonotype was counted once. The chain has TRBV29-1 and TRBJ2-5; D may correspond to TRBD1 or TRBD2 (5 bases each). Looked up from germline, CDR1 is SQVTM and CDR2 is ANQGSEA. Trimming removed 3 bases from V and 5 bases from J, with 16 bases in between. The CDR3 sequence is 14 residues long. CDR3: CSVESDGTFETQYF. The DNA of the CDR3 is TGCAGCGTTGAGAGTGACGGGACCTTCGAGACCCAGTACTTC.

This rearrangement joins TRBV19 to TRBJ1-1; D possibly corresponds to TRBD1 (5 bases). This CDR3 region has 15 residues. CDR1 and CDR2 from the germline V gene are LNHDA and SQIVND (reference sequence). Trimming cost V 4 bases and J 4 bases, with 16 bases left between them. CDR3 amino acids: CASSTQSGKGTEAFF. In DNA, the CDR3 is TGTGCCAGTAGTACCCAATCAGGGAAGGGCACTGAAGCTTTCTTT.

The chain is built from TRBV28 and TRBJ2-3; D gene ambiguous. The V and J ends lost 5 bases and 3 bases respectively, with 12 bases between them. Germline CDR1 reads MDHEN; CDR2 reads SYDVKM. The CDR3 consists of 14 residues. The DNA of the CDR3 is TGTGCCAGCAGTCCAAATCGCCTAACAGATACGCAGTATTTT. Residues: CASSPNRLTDTQYF.

This clonotype was observed many times. The gene calls are TRBV12-3 or TRBV12-4 and TRBJ1-2; 9 bases are a match to TRBD1. The CDR3 has 17 amino acids. The V and J ends lost 6 bases and 6 bases, in that order; junction bases with no gene match: 17. The CDR3 DNA reads as TGTGCCAGCAGCCCCCCGGACAGGGGAGGCGTAGGTGATGGCTACACCTTC. Its translation: CASSPPDRGGVGDGYTF.

This clonotype was recorded many times. The chain combines TRBV6-6 with TRBJ2-7, with 8 bases aligning to TRBD1. The J segment lost 3 bases and the V segment lost 5 bases, leaving 0 bases of the junction unmatched. CDR1 MNHNY and CDR2 SVGAGI come from the germline V gene (reference sequence). This CDR3 is 12 amino acids long. The CDR3 reads CASSDRGYEQYF. In DNA, the CDR3 is TGTGCCAGCAGTGACAGGGGCTACGAGCAGTACTTC.

This clonotype has a handful of counts. V and J are TRBV5-1 and TRBJ2-3; 16 nucleotides match TRBD2. The CDR3 has 18 amino acids. The germline CDR1 and CDR2 sequences are SGHRS and YFSETQ. The V gene end was trimmed by 2 bases and the J gene end by 6 bases; junction bases not matched to a gene: 9. As DNA, the CDR3 is TGCGCCAGCAGCTTCCCTCCGGGACTAGCGGGGGGGCACGATACGCAGTATTTT. It encodes CASSFPPGLAGGHDTQYF.

The rearrangement joins TRBV4-3 to TRBJ1-6; no reliable D call. Trimming left V 6 bases short and J 9 bases short, with 21 bases between. Looked up from germline, CDR1 is LGHNA and CDR2 is YSLEER. The CDR3 is made up of 16 amino acids. The chain's CDR3 is CASRHSEGTGGSPLHF. CDR3 coding DNA: TGCGCCAGCAGGCATTCGGAGGGAACCGGTGGTTCACCCCTCCACTTT.

Regarding this clonotype: The germline gene is not matched at one end of the junction; a read error may be the cause. The chain uses TRBV4-2 and TRBJ2-3, with D possibly TRBD1 on 6 matching bases. The CDR3 consists of 15 residues. Germline CDR1 reads LGHNA; CDR2 reads YNFKEQ. This CDR3 reads CASSQDLQGTDTRYF. The CDR3 DNA reads TGTGCCAGCAGCCAAGATTTACAGGGCACAGATACGCGGTATTTT.

This clonotype appeared a single time. V is TRBV6-2 or TRBV6-3 and J is TRBJ2-1; TRBD1 matches 8 bases. Losses at the gene ends were 4 bases for V and 4 bases for J; bases not matched to a gene: 12. CDR3 size: 17 residues. CDR1 and CDR2 from the germline V gene are MNHEY and SVGEGT. In DNA, the CDR3 is TGTGCCAGCAGTTCAGGATACGGGACAGGACTTTACAATGAGCAGTTCTTC. Encoded protein: CASSSGYGTGLYNEQFF.